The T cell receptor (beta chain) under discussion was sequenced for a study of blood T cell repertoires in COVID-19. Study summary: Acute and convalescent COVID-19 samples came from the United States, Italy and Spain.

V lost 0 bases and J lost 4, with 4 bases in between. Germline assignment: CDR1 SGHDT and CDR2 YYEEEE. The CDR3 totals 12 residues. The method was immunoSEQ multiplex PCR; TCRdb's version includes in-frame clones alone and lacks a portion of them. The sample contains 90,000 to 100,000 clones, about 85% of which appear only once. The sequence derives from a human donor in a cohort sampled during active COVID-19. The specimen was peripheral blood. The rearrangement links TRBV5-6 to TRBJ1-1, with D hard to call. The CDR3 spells CASSLEPTEAFF. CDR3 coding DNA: TGTGCCAGCAGCTTGGAGCCCACTGAAGCTTTCTTT.